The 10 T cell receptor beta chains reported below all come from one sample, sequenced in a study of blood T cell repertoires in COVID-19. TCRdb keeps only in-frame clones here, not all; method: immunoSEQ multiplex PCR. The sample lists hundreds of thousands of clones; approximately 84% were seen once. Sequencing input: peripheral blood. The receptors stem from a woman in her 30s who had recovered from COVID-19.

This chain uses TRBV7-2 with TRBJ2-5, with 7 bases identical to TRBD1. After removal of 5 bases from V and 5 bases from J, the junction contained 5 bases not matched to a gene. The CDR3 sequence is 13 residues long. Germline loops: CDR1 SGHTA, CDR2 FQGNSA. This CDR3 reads CASSQRGRETQYF. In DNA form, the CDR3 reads TGTGCCAGCAGCCAAAGGGGGCGGGAGACCCAGTACTTC.

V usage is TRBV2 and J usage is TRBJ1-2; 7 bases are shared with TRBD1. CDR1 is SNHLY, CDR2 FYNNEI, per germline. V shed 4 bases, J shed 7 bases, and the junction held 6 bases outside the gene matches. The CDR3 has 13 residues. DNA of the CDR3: TGTGCCAGCAGTGTTGGGACAGTTGCTGGCTACACCTTC. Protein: CASSVGTVAGYTF.

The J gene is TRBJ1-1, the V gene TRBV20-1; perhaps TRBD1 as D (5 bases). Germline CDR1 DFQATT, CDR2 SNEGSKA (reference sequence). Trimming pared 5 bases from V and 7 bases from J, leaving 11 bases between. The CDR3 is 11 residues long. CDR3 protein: CSADKGLEAFF. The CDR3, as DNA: TGCAGTGCTGACAAGGGACTTGAAGCTTTCTTT.

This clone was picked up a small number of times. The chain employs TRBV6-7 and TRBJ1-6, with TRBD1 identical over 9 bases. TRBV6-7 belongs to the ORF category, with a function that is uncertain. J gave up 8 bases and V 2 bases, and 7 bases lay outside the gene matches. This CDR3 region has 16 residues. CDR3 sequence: CASSYPGTGRDSPLHF. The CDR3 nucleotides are TGTGCCAGCAGTTACCCCGGGACAGGGAGGGATTCACCCCTCCACTTT.

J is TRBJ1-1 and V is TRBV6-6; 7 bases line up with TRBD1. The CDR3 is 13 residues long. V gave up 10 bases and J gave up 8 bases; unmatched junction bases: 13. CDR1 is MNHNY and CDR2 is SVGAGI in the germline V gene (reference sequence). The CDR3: CATAGAGGTEAFF. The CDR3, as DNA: TGTGCCACGGCGGGTGCAGGGGGAACCGAAGCTTTCTTT.

CDR3 sequence: CAISITSGSYEQFF. The CDR3 region has the DNA TGTGCCATCAGTATAACTAGCGGGAGCTATGAGCAGTTCTTC. The V and J genes are TRBV10-3 and TRBJ2-1; 11 nucleotides align to TRBD2. Trimming at V came to 5 bases and at J to 8 bases, leaving 5 bases not matched to a gene. The CDR3 sequence is 14 residues long. CDR1 ENHRY and CDR2 SYGVKD come from the germline V gene.

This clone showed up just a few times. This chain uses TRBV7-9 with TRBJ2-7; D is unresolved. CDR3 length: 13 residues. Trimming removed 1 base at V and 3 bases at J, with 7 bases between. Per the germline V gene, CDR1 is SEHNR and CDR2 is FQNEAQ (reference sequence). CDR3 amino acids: CASSLGGYYEQYF. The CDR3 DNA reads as TGTGCCAGCAGCTTAGGAGGCTACTACGAGCAGTACTTC.

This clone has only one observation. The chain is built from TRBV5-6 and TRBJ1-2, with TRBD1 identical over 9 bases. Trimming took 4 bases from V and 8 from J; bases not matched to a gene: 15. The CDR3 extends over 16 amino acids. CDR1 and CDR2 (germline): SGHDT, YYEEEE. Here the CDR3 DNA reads TGTGCCAGCAGCACCGGGACAGGGTGGGGCCGGCGGGGCTACACCTTC. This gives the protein CASSTGTGWGRRGYTF. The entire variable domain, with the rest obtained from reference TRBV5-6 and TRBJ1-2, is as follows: DAGVTQSPTHLIKTRGQQVTLRCSPKSGHDTVSWYQQALGQGPQFIFQYYEEEERQRGNFPDRFSGHQFPNYSSELNVNALLLGDSALYLCASSTGTGWGRRGYTFGSGTRLTVV.

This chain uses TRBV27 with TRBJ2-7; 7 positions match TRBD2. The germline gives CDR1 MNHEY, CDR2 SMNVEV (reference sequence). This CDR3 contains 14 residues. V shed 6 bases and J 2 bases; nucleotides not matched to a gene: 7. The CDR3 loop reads CASRVAGFPYEQYF. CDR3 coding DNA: TGTGCCAGCAGGGTAGCGGGTTTTCCCTACGAGCAGTACTTC.

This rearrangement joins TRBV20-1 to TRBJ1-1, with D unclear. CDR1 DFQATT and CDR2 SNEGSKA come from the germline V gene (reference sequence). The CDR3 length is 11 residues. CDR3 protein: CSVVMNTEAFF. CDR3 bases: TGCAGCGTAGTCATGAACACTGAAGCTTTCTTT.